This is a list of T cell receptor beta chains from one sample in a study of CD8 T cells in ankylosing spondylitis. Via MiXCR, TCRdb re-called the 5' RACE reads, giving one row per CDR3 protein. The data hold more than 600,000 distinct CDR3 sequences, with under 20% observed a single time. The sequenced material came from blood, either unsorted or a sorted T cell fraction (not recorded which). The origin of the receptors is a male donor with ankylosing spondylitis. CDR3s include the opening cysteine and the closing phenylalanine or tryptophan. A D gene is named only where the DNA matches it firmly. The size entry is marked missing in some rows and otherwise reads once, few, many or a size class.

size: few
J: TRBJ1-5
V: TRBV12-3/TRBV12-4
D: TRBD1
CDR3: CASSLNWDRGHQPQHF
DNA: TGTGCCAGCAGTTTAAATTGGGACAGGGGCCATCAGCCCCAGCATTTT

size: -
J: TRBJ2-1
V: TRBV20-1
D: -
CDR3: CSASGDASYNEQFF
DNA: TGCAGTGCTAGCGGGGACGCGTCCTACAATGAGCAGTTCTTC

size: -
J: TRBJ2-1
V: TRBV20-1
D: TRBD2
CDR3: CSTDVGRGGRGEQFF
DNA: TGCAGTACCGATGTTGGCCGGGGCGGGAGGGGTGAGCAGTTCTTC

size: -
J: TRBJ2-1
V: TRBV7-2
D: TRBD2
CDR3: CASSLVPGGGNEQFF
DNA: TGTGCCAGCAGCTTAGTTCCGGGAGGCGGTAATGAGCAGTTCTTC

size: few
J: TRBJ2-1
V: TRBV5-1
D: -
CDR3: CASNAGAVYNEQFF
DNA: TGCGCCAGCAATGCGGGGGCGGTCTACAATGAGCAGTTCTTC

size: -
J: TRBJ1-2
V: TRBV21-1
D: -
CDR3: CASSKSSGRLGGYTF
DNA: TGTGCCAGCAGCAAAAGCTCAGGGAGGTTGGGCGGCTACACCTTC

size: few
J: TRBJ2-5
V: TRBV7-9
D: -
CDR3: CASSLGSVRQETQYF
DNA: TGTGCCAGCAGCTTAGGCAGTGTCCGCCAAGAGACCCAGTACTTC

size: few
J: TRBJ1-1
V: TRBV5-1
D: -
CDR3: CASSLLGYNTEAFF
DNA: TGCGCCAGCAGCTTGTTGGGCTACAACACTGAAGCTTTCTTT

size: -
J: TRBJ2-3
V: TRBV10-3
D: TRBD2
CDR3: CAISGSGRSADTQYF
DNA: TGTGCCATCAGTGGAAGCGGGAGAAGCGCAGATACGCAGTATTTT

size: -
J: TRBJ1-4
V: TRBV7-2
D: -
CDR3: CASSPSVIVNEKLFF
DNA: TGTGCCAGCAGCCCATCAGTGATAGTTAATGAAAAACTGTTTTTT

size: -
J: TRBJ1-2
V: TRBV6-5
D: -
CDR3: CASYEGGNGYTF
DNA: TGTGCCAGCTACGAAGGGGGTAATGGCTACACCTTC

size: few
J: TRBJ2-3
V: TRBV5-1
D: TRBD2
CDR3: CASSPTGGSGDTQYF
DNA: TGCGCCAGCAGCCCGACGGGGGGGAGCGGAGATACGCAGTATTTT

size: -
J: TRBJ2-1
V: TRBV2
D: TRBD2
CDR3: CASSQSGGIGEQFF
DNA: TGTGCCAGCAGTCAAAGCGGGGGGATTGGTGAGCAGTTCTTC

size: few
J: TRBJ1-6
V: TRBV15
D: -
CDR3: CATSRHGQINSPLHF
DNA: TGTGCCACCAGCAGACACGGACAGATCAATTCACCCCTCCACTTT

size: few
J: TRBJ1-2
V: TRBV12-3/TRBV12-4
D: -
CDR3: CASSLSQRYYGYTF
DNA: TGTGCCAGCAGCCTCAGTCAGCGATACTATGGCTACACCTTC

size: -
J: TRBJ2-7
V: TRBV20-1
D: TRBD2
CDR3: CSARDLGLAGGPRYEQYF
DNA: TGCAGTGCTAGAGATCTGGGACTAGCGGGAGGGCCGAGATACGAGCAGTACTTC

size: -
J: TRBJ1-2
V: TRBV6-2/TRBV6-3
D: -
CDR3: CASRSHGESYGYTF
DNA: TGTGCCAGCAGGAGTCACGGGGAGAGCTATGGCTACACCTTC

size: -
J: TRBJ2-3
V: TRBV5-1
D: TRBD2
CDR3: CASSFSGREDTQYF
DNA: TGCGCCAGCAGCTTTAGCGGGAGGGAAGATACGCAGTATTTT

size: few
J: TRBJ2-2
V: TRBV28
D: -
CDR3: CATDGGNTGELFF
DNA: TGTGCCACTGACGGTGGGAACACCGGGGAGCTGTTTTTT

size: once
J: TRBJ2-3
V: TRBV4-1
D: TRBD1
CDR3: CASSRTGGSTDTQYF
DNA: TGCGCCAGCAGCCGGACAGGGGGAAGCACAGATACGCAGTATTTT

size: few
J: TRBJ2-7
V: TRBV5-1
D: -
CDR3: CASSPTENYEQYF
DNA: TGCGCCAGCAGCCCGACAGAGAACTACGAGCAGTACTTC

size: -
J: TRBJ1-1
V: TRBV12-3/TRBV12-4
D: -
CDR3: CASSFEGEISGAFF
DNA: TGTGCCAGCAGTTTCGAGGGTGAAATTAGCGGAGCTTTCTTT

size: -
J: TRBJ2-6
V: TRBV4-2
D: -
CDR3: CASSQEWRSGANVLTF
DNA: TGTGCCAGCAGCCAAGAATGGCGCTCTGGGGCCAACGTCCTGACTTTC

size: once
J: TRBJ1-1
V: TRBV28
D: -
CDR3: CASSSRVRFVNTEAFF
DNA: TGTGCCAGCAGTTCCAGGGTTCGGTTTGTGAACACTGAAGCTTTCTTT

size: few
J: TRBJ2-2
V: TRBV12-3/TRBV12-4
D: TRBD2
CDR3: CASSPGLAGTTGELFF
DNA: TGTGCCAGCAGTCCCGGACTAGCGGGAACCACCGGGGAGCTGTTTTTT

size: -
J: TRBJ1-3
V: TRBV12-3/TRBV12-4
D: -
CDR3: CASGFGQNSGNTIYF
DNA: TGTGCCAGCGGTTTCGGACAGAACTCTGGAAACACCATATATTTT

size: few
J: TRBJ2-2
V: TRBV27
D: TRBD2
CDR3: CASSLYGLAGGDTGELFF
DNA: TGTGCCAGCAGTTTATATGGTCTAGCGGGAGGCGATACCGGGGAGCTGTTTTTT